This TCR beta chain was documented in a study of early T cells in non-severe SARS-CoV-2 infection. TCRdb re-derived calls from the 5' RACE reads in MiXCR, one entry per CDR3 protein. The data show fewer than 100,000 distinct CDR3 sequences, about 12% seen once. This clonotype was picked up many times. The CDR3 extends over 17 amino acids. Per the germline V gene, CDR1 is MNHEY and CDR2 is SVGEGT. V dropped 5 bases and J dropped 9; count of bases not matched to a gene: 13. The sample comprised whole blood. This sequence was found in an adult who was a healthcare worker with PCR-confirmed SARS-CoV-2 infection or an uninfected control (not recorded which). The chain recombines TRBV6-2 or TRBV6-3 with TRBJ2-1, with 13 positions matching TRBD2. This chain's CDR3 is CASSIAPPTSGRSEQFF. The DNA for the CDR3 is TGTGCCAGCAGTATTGCGCCCCCGACTAGCGGGAGGAGTGAGCAGTTCTTC.